Listed below are T cell receptor beta chains from one sample, sequenced in a study of blood T cell repertoires in COVID-19. Profiling relied on immunoSEQ multiplex PCR, and the TCRdb table lists in-frame clones only, not all of them. This table holds 310,000 or so clones, more than 70% found once. The sample consisted of peripheral blood. The receptors shown here come from a woman in her twenties or thirties with COVID-19, enrolled during active disease. Each CDR3 is given with its conserved first and last residue. The D gene is left open where the match is weak. Clone size is given for some rows only: seen once, a few or many times, or a class if the clone is expanded.

d_call j_call clone_size v_call cdr3_aa cdr3_nt
- TRBJ2-7 - TRBV2 CASSRSSYEQYF TGTGCCAGCAGTCGGTCTTCCTACGAGCAGTACTTC
- TRBJ1-2 - TRBV6-5 CASSPGQPTNYGYTF TGTGCCAGCAGCCCCGGACAACCGACTAACTATGGCTACACCTTC
- TRBJ1-4 - TRBV3-1/TRBV3-2 CASSPDSGSFNEKLFF TGTGCCAGCAGCCCAGATTCGGGGTCCTTTAATGAAAAACTGTTTTTT
TRBD1 TRBJ2-7 - TRBV7-9 CASSSTGANYEQYF TGTGCCAGCAGCTCGACAGGGGCCAACTACGAGCAGTACTTC
- TRBJ1-5 - TRBV7-2 CASSRGTKYSNQPQHF TGTGCCAGCAGCAGGGGGACAAAATATAGCAATCAGCCCCAGCATTTT
TRBD1 TRBJ1-2 - TRBV11-2 CASSFDRVGYGYTF TGTGCCAGCAGCTTCGACAGGGTGGGCTATGGCTACACCTTC
TRBD1 TRBJ1-5 - TRBV7-2 CASSPGQGFQPQHF TGTGCCAGCAGCCCGGGACAGGGGTTTCAGCCCCAGCATTTT
- TRBJ2-4 once TRBV28 CASSHHSLLFYGSKNIQYF TGTGCCAGCAGTCACCACAGTTTACTGTTTTACGGCAGTAAAAACATTCAGTACTTC
- TRBJ1-4 few TRBV15 CATSRGTVAPNEKLFF TGTGCCACCAGCAGAGGCACGGTCGCCCCTAATGAAAAACTGTTTTTT
- TRBJ2-6 - TRBV4-1 CASSQDRSGANVLTF TGCGCCAGCAGCCAAGATAGATCTGGGGCCAACGTCCTGACTTTC
TRBD1 TRBJ2-1 - TRBV5-1 CASSLSGQGFYNEQFF TGCGCCAGCAGCTTGTCCGGACAGGGGTTTTACAATGAGCAGTTCTTC
TRBD1 TRBJ2-3 - TRBV9 CASSVTGRTDTQYF TGTGCCAGCAGCGTGACAGGGCGGACAGATACGCAGTATTTT
TRBD2 TRBJ2-1 - TRBV20-1 CSASPGGPLEQFF TGCAGTGCTAGTCCGGGAGGGCCCCTTGAGCAGTTCTTC
- TRBJ2-1 - TRBV5-1 CASMLIVGAGNEQFF TGCGCCAGCATGCTTATAGTGGGGGCAGGGAATGAGCAGTTCTTC
TRBD1 TRBJ1-5 - TRBV5-5 CASSADRGQPQHF TGTGCCAGCAGCGCGGACAGGGGTCAGCCCCAGCATTTT
- TRBJ2-1 once TRBV6-2/TRBV6-3 CASSYSLREFLNEQFF TGTGCCAGCAGTTACTCGTTACGGGAGTTTCTGAATGAGCAGTTCTTC
- TRBJ1-5 - TRBV29-1 CSASSGVGQPQHF TGCAGCGCTAGTTCAGGGGTTGGACAGCCCCAGCATTTT
- TRBJ2-5 - TRBV5-1 CASSLGLLAGQETQYF TGCGCCAGCAGCCTGGGTCTCCTAGCAGGCCAAGAGACCCAGTACTTC
- TRBJ1-1 - TRBV9 CASSSLGAGIAFF TGTGCCAGCAGCTCCCTTGGTGCGGGCATAGCTTTCTTT
- TRBJ1-2 - TRBV30 CAWGREVNNYGYTF TGTGCCTGGGGGCGGGAGGTAAATAACTATGGCTACACCTTC
TRBD1 TRBJ1-2 - TRBV9 CASSLGQGRSNYGYTF TGTGCCAGCAGCTTGGGACAGGGTCGGTCTAACTATGGCTACACCTTC
- TRBJ1-1 - TRBV4-2 CASSQDEQADTEAFF TGTGCCAGCAGCCAAGATGAACAGGCGGACACTGAAGCTTTCTTT